This TCR beta chain stems from a study of blood T cell repertoires in COVID-19. As for the study in general: Material from acute and convalescent COVID-19 was sourced from the United States, Italy and Spain.

Seattle's enrolled individuals joined amid active infection and were then monitored longitudinally. Authors' data handling: Amplifying reference gene primers gave estimates of nucleated cell counts. The protocol was immunoSEQ multiplex PCR, while the TCRdb copy is restricted to in-frame clones and leaves out a portion. The V and J calls and clone size come from that table; D and trimming were worked out from the DNA. The sample has about 250,000 clones, around 88% seen once; the top ten hold under 8%. The CDR3 length is 15 residues. Trimming removed 2 bases at V and 3 bases at J, with 13 bases between. CDR1 and CDR2 (germline): SGHAT, FQNNGV.

The rearrangement links TRBV11-2 to TRBJ2-5; D not certain. This TCR was sampled from a woman in her 30s with COVID-19, enrolled during active disease. Sequenced material: peripheral blood. The CDR3 loop is CASSLNPNSKETQYF. The CDR3 DNA follows: TGTGCCAGCAGCTTAAATCCCAACAGCAAAGAGACCCAGTACTTC.